This T cell receptor (beta chain) appears in the sequencing data of a study of blood T cell repertoires in COVID-19 (dated by TCRdb to 2020 to 2022). Context from the whole study: Samples from collaborators originated in the United States, Italy and Spain and spanned both the acute and convalescent phases of COVID-19. The prospective study material was composed of cDNA or gDNA derived from T cells, B-cell-depleted T cells, or PBMCs. Subjects who had been exposed to COVID-19, were actively infected with it, or had recovered from it provided the deeply sampled blood TCRbeta repertoires that made up the dataset. The repertoires were made available in a free public database intended to serve as a resource for research on the immune response to SARS-CoV-2. Samples came from the ongoing ImmuneRACE study (first 160 participants) plus 1,254 subjects from 6 global collaborators. Sample metadata almost always included a de-identified subject ID, COVID-19 status, age in years and sex. HLA class I and class II types, where available, came from metadata supplied by the sample provider rather than from assay-based typing. Findings and caveats that apply to the study as a whole: The quantity of clinical and demographic metadata differed by source and by participant and was supplied without curation.

The V end loses 6 bases and the J end loses 4 bases, and a stretch of 9 bases separates them. CDR1 SNHLY and CDR2 FYNNEI were looked up in the germline V gene. The CDR3 runs 12 residues from the cysteine to the phenylalanine. Only the CDR3 region is kept as DNA, spanning 36 bases read in frame from base 1. As for this clone: What this receptor recognizes is not known. No much larger clonotype is one base removed from it; base qualities were not supplied.

TCRbeta CDR3 regions were amplified from genomic DNA using the immunoSEQ Assay, a bias-controlled multiplex PCR. The original methods were these. The number of nucleated cells in each sample was estimated by amplification of reference gene primers within the assay. To quantify the absolute abundance of each unique TCRbeta CDR3 rearrangement, sequence reads were collapsed and filtered. For each sample, productive Simpson clonality was calculated as the square root of Simpson's diversity index over productive rearrangements. TCRdb re-hosts the immuneACCESS table, in-frame sequences only. Its copies lack some clones; in the studies checked, an unresolved V gene accounts for under half of them, and the cause for the rest is not known. V and J calls and clone size are copied from that table; D and trimming were computed from the DNA. For this sample the table gives under 350,000 clones, of which around 89% were detected only once. About 4.2% of the sample is held by the ten biggest clonotypes.

Collaborating institutions collected whole blood in K2EDTA tubes following their own protocols. For TCRbeta analysis, collaborators shipped samples as frozen whole blood, isolated PBMCs, or DNA extracted from either of those sample types. The sequencing input was peripheral blood. The V and J segments used are TRBV2 and TRBJ1-2, with no reliable assignment of the D segment. The TCR originated in a man aged 40-55 years with acute or convalescent COVID-19. The DNA sequence is TGTGCCAGCAGAACAGACCGCTATGGCTACACCTTC. It translates to CASRTDRYGYTF. With the portions outside the CDR3 filled from the reference TRBV2 and TRBJ1-2 genes, the complete variable region becomes EPEVTQTPSHQVTQMGQEVILRCVPISNHLYFYWYRQILGQKVEFLVSFYNNEISEKSEIFDDQFSVERPDGSNFTLKIRSTKLEDSAMYFCASRTDRYGYTFGSGTRLTVV.